The T cell receptor beta chain described here comes from a study of blood T cells in healthy people across ages. On this clonotype: Antigen: not known.

From germline, CDR1 is SNHLY and CDR2 FYNNEI. The V segment lost 6 bases and the J segment 4 bases; nucleotides outside the gene matches: 3. There are 13 residues in the CDR3. It was with a sample-barcoded 5' primer and a J-beta primer mix that a second PCR of roughly 6 to 12 cycles was run. TCRdb processed the 5' RACE reads anew with MiXCR; each CDR3 protein has one entry. Here the sample spans around 800,000 distinct CDR3 sequences, about 53% being singletons. Overall study findings and caveats: Diversity was higher, and naive CD4+ cells more numerous, in long-lived donors than in aged donors.

The source material was blood. This chain links TRBV2 with TRBJ2-1; TRBD2 matches 7 bases. This TCR came from a man aged 80 or over in good health. CDR3 residues: CASRRETYNEQFF. CDR3 DNA sequence: TGTGCCAGCAGGCGGGAGACGTACAATGAGCAGTTCTTC.